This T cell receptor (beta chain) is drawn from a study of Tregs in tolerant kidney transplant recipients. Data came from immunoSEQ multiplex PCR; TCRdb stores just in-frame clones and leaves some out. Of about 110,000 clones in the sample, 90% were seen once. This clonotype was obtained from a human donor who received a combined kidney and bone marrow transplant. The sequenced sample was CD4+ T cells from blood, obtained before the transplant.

The DNA for the CDR3 is TGTGCCAGCAGCTTGGGAGGATTACGTGTCGACGAGCAGTACTTC. Translating gives CASSLGGLRVDEQYF. The chain carries TRBV5-6 and TRBJ2-7, with D unclear. Between the trimmed V and J ends, which lost 0 bases and 5 bases, there was a span of 15 bases. CDR3 length: 15 residues. Looked up from germline, CDR1 is SGHDT and CDR2 is YYEEEE.